The present entry profiles one T cell receptor (beta chain) with its context. Its specificity is unknown. Treatment reported: approximately 11-day PBMC culture with coronavirus spike peptide pools or control peptides (ViraFEST assay). TCR sequencing followed the expansion of antigen-specific T cells with peptide pools in ViraFEST. An Oncomine TCR Beta short-read assay was used to sequence the DNA from cultured CD4+ T cells. Each CDR3 protein is one row after TCRdb ran MiXCR on the PCR reads. The sample includes about 20,000 distinct CDR3 sequences, less than 65% of them seen just once. These data come from a study of vaccination and CD4 T cells after COVID-19. The specimen comprised CD4+ T cells from blood, cultured in vitro, sampled after SARS-CoV-2 vaccination. This receptor was obtained from a human donor who had recovered from COVID-19.

The CDR3 reads CASSSRGGLPGELFF. CDR3 coding DNA: TGTGCCAGCAGTTCCCGGGGGGGGCTCCCCGGGGAGCTGTTTTTT. This chain joins TRBV7-2 and TRBJ2-2; 8 bases match TRBD2. V dropped 6 bases and J dropped 6; count of bases not matched to a gene: 9. Germline CDR1 reads SGHTA; CDR2 reads FQGNSA. The CDR3 extends over 15 amino acids.